This passage covers 3 T cell receptor beta chains from one sample sequenced in a study of blood T cell repertoires in COVID-19. Some clones are missing from TCRdb's copy, which holds only in-frame ones; the method was immunoSEQ multiplex PCR. The data show roughly 84,000 clones, around 82% seen once. The sample was peripheral blood. All receptors come from a man aged 55 to 70 with COVID-19, enrolled during active disease.

The V and J genes are TRBV19 and TRBJ2-2; possibly TRBD1 for D (5 bases). V was shortened by 5 bases and J by 2 bases, with 15 bases between the two germline ends. The CDR3 extends over 16 amino acids. CDR1 LNHDA and CDR2 SQIVND come from the germline V gene (reference sequence). In nucleotides, the CDR3 is TGTGCCAGTAGTTTCCACGACAGACTTAACACCGGGGAGCTGTTTTTT. Translating it yields CASSFHDRLNTGELFF.

The J gene is TRBJ2-1, the V gene TRBV11-3; tentative D call: TRBD2 (5 bases). Germline-derived CDR1 and CDR2 are SGHNT and YENEEA. CDR3 length: 18 amino acids. Trimming took 1 base from V and 0 from J, leaving 16 bases between them. CDR3 sequence: CASSLGSPKRSSYNEQFF. The DNA of the CDR3 is TGTGCCAGCAGCTTAGGGTCCCCGAAGCGGAGCTCCTACAATGAGCAGTTCTTC.

A single count supports this clone. The chain couples TRBV2 to TRBJ2-1; 12 positions agree with TRBD2. Germline lookup yields CDR1 SNHLY and CDR2 FYNNEI. V lost 6 bases, J lost 6 bases, and 3 bases stayed unmatched. The CDR3 contains 14 residues. CDR3 in DNA: TGTGCCAGCAGGCCGGGACTAGCGGGCAATGAGCAGTTCTTC. As protein: CASRPGLAGNEQFF.